This TCR beta chain was obtained from a study of blood T cell repertoires in COVID-19. Study background: Sites in the United States, Italy and Spain provided acute and convalescent COVID-19 samples. T cells, B-cell-depleted T cells, or PBMCs supplied cDNA or gDNA.

How the authors handled the data: Estimation of nucleated cell counts was performed using reference gene primer amplification. Libraries were prepared by immunoSEQ multiplex PCR; TCRdb keeps only in-frame clonotypes and omits some of them. For V, J and clone size, that table is used; D and trimming come from the DNA. Found here are around 72,000 clones, approximately 86% of them singletons; the top ten hold over 25%. This clone was recorded only once. Germline V CDR1 and CDR2: MDHEN, SYDVKM. This CDR3 comprises 12 residues. Trimming took off 7 bases at V and 1 base at J, with 7 bases between the two ends.

The sequence was collected from a man between 50 and 59 years old with acute or convalescent COVID-19. The chain employs TRBV28 and TRBJ1-2; D perhaps matches TRBD1 (5 bases). Source material: peripheral blood. Written as DNA, the CDR3 is TGTGCCAGCACGGGGGTTAACTATGGCTACACCTTC. Translation gives CASTGVNYGYTF.